This is a list of T cell receptor beta chains from one sample in a study of cytomegalovirus exposure and HLA in healthy donors. Assay: immunoSEQ multiplex PCR; the TCRdb copy retains only in-frame clones and omits some. This table has fewer than 200,000 clones, roughly 80% appearing once. The sequenced sample was PBMCs. The origin of the receptors is a woman in her forties or fifties in good health and CMV-seropositive. The CDR3 runs from the conserved cysteine through the conserved F or W. The order of the fields is V gene, D gene, CDR3 length, J gene, clone size, CDR3 DNA, CDR3 protein. A D gene is named only where the DNA matches it firmly. Clone size is given for some rows only: seen once, a few or many times, or a class if the clone is expanded.

TRBV6-5	TRBD1	15	TRBJ1-2	-	TGTGCCAGCAGCCCCTCTTTCGCAGGGGGCGGTGGCTACACCTTC	CASSPSFAGGGGYTF
TRBV4-2	-	15	TRBJ2-7	-	TGTGCCAGCAGCCAGGAGGGACGGCCTAATTACGAGCAGTACTTC	CASSQEGRPNYEQYF
TRBV28	TRBD1	15	TRBJ1-1	-	TGTGCCAGCAGACCGACAGGGGGCGGGAACACTGAAGCTTTCTTT	CASRPTGGGNTEAFF
TRBV19	TRBD1	15	TRBJ2-7	-	TGTGCCAGCGCCGTTGGACAGGGGCTCCGATACGAGCAGTACTTC	CASAVGQGLRYEQYF
TRBV14	-	17	TRBJ2-1	-	TGTGCCAGCAGCCATCGGGAGCGGAGCGGCTCCTACAATGAGCAGTTCTTC	CASSHRERSGSYNEQFF
TRBV4-1	-	13	TRBJ1-1	-	TGCGCCAGCAGCCGGGGGGGGACGGTTGGTGCTTTCTTT	CASSRGGTVGAFF
TRBV5-1	TRBD2	14	TRBJ2-5	-	TGCGCCAGCAGGGGGAGGGCAGACCAAGAGACCCAGTACTTC	CASRGRADQETQYF
TRBV28	-	15	TRBJ2-3	-	TGTGCCAGCAGTTTCCTACTTAGCGGAGCAGATACGCAGTATTTT	CASSFLLSGADTQYF
TRBV29-1	-	12	TRBJ1-3	few	TGCAGCGTTTTCGGAGTTGGAAACACCATATATTTT	CSVFGVGNTIYF
TRBV5-1	-	15	TRBJ2-5	-	TGCGCCAGCAGCGCGGGACCTTCCCCCCAAGAGACCCAGTACTTC	CASSAGPSPQETQYF
TRBV7-3	-	14	TRBJ1-1	-	TGTGCCAGCACCCTAGAGCGGGGGATAACTGAAGCTTTCTTT	CASTLERGITEAFF
TRBV27	-	14	TRBJ1-4	-	TGTGCCAGCAGTTTACCCCAGGGTTATGAAAAACTGTTTTTT	CASSLPQGYEKLFF
TRBV11-2	TRBD2	15	TRBJ2-5	-	TGTGCCAGCAGCATACGACTAGCGGCACAAGAGACCCAGTACTTC	CASSIRLAAQETQYF
TRBV11-1	-	14	TRBJ1-1	-	TGTGCCAGCAGTCTCAATCCAGGGTACACTGAAGCTTTCTTT	CASSLNPGYTEAFF
TRBV6-1	TRBD2	15	TRBJ2-3	-	TGTGCCAGCAGTGGGGCTAGCGGGAGTACAGATACGCAGTATTTT	CASSGASGSTDTQYF
TRBV4-1	-	14	TRBJ2-1	-	TGCGCCAGCAGCCAAGAGAGAGGCCTGGGTGAGCAGTTCTTC	CASSQERGLGEQFF
TRBV9	-	13	TRBJ2-4	few	TGTGCCAGCAGCCTCGGCGGGGAAAACATTCAGTACTTC	CASSLGGENIQYF
TRBV10-3	TRBD1	13	TRBJ2-7	-	TGTGCCATCAAAGGACAGGGGACCTACGAGCAGTACTTC	CAIKGQGTYEQYF
TRBV18	-	13	TRBJ1-1	once	TGTGCCAGCTCTCCACCAAATACAGAGAAGGCTTTCTTT	CASSPPNTEKAFF
TRBV27	TRBD1	12	TRBJ2-1	-	TGTGCCAGCAGTCACAGGGGGCCTGAGCAGTTCTTC	CASSHRGPEQFF
TRBV5-6	-	14	TRBJ1-5	-	TGTGCCAGCAGCTTGGCAGGGTACCGTCAGCCCCAGCATTTT	CASSLAGYRQPQHF
TRBV29-1	-	14	TRBJ2-3	-	TGCAGCGTTGGAAGCGGGCAGGCCAAAAATACGCAGTATTTT	CSVGSGQAKNTQYF
TRBV25-1	-	12	TRBJ1-2	few	TGTGCCAGCACTTCAGGGCACTATGGCTACACCTTC	CASTSGHYGYTF
TRBV7-2	-	13	TRBJ2-5	few	TGTGCCAGCAGCTTAGACTCTCCCGCGGCGCAGTACTTC	CASSLDSPAAQYF
TRBV7-9	-	16	TRBJ1-6	-	TGTGCCAGCAGCTTTCAGAGGCGCACGGGAAATTCACCCCTCCACTTT	CASSFQRRTGNSPLHF
TRBV6-1	-	15	TRBJ2-5	-	TGTGCCAGCAGTGCCATGACTGGCGGGGAAGAGACCCAGTACTTC	CASSAMTGGEETQYF
TRBV30	TRBD2	14	TRBJ2-3	-	TGTGCCTGGAGTTTACGGGGGGGCACAGATACGCAGTATTTT	CAWSLRGGTDTQYF